This T cell receptor (beta chain) was documented in a study of response to subunit inactivated influenza vaccine. In regard to this clonotype: The antigen is unknown.

Overall study results and limits: Few new T cells, the authors suggested, are recruited by each seasonal influenza vaccination.

From the RT-PCR reads, TCRdb called clonotypes with MiXCR, one entry per CDR3 protein. The sample shows over 400,000 distinct CDR3 sequences, 9.5% to 13% of them seen only once. The receptor was isolated from a man aged 45-60 years who received an inactivated influenza vaccine. The starting material was PBMCs from blood, obtained 45 days after vaccination.

The CDR3 coding sequence is TGTGCCAGCAGCCTCACTTCGCCGAACACTGAAGCTTTCTTT. As protein: CASSLTSPNTEAFF. The V and J genes are TRBV27 and TRBJ1-1; D uncertain. The germline V and J ends were trimmed by 6 bases and 1 base, with 12 bases remaining between them. Germline assignment: CDR1 MNHEY and CDR2 SMNVEV (reference sequence). The CDR3 covers 14 residues.